In its sample, the clone carrying this T cell receptor beta chain was seen a few times. This CDR3 comprises 16 residues. Germline lookup yields CDR1 PRHDT and CDR2 FYEKMQ (reference sequence). Trimming cost V 5 bases and J 6 bases, with 22 bases left between them. This entry comes from a study of shared clonotypes between healthy human individuals. Recent vaccinations or acute infections were absent in the healthy HIV-negative adult donors. Execution of the assay was at deep level. The quantity of DNA used in unsorted PBMC replicate PCRs was 250 to 350 ng, corresponding to tens of thousands of T cell genomes. Original analysis: Junction-only sequences without quality scores were provided by ImmunoSEQ, so filtering was different. Produced via immunoSEQ multiplex PCR; TCRdb's table is partial and in-frame only. For V, J and clone size, that table is used; D and trimming come from the DNA. The sample yields about 490,000 clones, 70% to 85% seen once.

This sequence was found in a middle-aged woman in good health. Some clones in this sample may be carry-over from other donors' samples. The sequencing sample was made of PBMCs. The chain is built from TRBV13 and TRBJ1-2; D is possibly TRBD1 (5 bases). CDR3 protein: CASSLLLGGSSHGYTF. CDR3 sequence (DNA): TGTGCCAGCAGCCTCCTCCTGGGGGGGTCGAGTCATGGCTACACCTTC.